This TCR beta chain was retrieved from a study of blood T cells in healthy people across ages. Alongside a J-beta primer mix, a sample-barcoded 5' primer served in a second PCR lasting 7 to 11 cycles. One entry per CDR3 protein results from TCRdb running MiXCR on the 5' RACE reads. The table lists about 570,000 distinct CDR3 sequences, 27% of them singletons. The CDR3 length is 15 residues. The germline gives CDR1 LGHNA, CDR2 YSLEER. Deletions cut 1 base from V and 4 bases from J, with 13 bases between. For every donor, a draw yielded around 10 milliliters of peripheral blood. This sequence originates from a woman in her 70s in good health. The sequencing sample was made of blood. The rearrangement links TRBV4-3 to TRBJ1-2, with D perhaps matching TRBD1 (6 bases). The CDR3 region has the DNA TGCGCCAGCAGCCAAGGCGAACAGGGTCCCTATGGCTACACCTTC. It encodes CASSQGEQGPYGYTF.